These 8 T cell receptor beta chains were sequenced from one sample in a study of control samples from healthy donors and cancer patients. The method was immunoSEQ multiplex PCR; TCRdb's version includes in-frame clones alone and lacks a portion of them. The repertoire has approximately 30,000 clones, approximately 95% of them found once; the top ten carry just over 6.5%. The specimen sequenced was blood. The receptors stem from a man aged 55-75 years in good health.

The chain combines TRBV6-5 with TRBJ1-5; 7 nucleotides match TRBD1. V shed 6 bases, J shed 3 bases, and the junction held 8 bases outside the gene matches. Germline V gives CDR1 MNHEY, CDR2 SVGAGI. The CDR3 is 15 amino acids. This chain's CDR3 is CASSSIQGNNQPQHF. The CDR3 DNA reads TGTGCCAGCAGCTCGATACAGGGGAACAATCAGCCCCAGCATTTT.

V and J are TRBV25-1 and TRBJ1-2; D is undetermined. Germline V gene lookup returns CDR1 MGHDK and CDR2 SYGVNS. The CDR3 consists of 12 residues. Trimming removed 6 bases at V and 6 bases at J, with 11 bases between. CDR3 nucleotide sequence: TGTGCCAGCAGCTTAGGCCCTCATGGCTACACCTTC. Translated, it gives CASSLGPHGYTF.

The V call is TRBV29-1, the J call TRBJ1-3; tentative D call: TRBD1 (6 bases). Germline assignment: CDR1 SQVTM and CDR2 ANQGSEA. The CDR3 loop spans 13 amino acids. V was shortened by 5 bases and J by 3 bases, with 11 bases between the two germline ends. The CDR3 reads CSVRGAGGNTIYF. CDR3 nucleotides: TGCAGCGTTCGGGGGGCGGGTGGAAACACCATATATTTT.

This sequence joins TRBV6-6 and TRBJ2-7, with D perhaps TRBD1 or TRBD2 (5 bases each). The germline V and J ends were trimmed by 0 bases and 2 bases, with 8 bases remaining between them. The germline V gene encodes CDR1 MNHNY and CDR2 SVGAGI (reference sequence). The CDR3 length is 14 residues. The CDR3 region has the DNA TGTGCCAGCAGTTACTCTCCGGGACCCTACGAGCAGTACTTC. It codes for CASSYSPGPYEQYF.

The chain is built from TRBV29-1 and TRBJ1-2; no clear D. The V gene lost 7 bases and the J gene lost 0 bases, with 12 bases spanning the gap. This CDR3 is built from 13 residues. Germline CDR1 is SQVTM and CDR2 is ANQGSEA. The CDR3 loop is CSANLDSNYGYTF. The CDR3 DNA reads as TGCAGCGCTAACCTAGACTCTAACTATGGCTACACCTTC.

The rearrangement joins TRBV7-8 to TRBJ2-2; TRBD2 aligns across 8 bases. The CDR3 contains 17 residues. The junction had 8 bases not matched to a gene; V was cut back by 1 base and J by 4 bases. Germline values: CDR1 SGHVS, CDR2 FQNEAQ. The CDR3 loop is CASSLVPGGPVTGELFF. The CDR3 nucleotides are TGTGCCAGCAGCTTAGTACCGGGGGGGCCGGTCACCGGGGAGCTGTTTTTT. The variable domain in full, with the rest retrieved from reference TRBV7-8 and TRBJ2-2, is GAGVSQSPRYKVAKRGQDVALRCDPISGHVSLFWYQQALGQGPEFLTYFQNEAQLDKSGLPSDRFFAERPEGSVSTLKIQRTQQEDSAVYLCASSLVPGGPVTGELFFGEGSRLTVL.

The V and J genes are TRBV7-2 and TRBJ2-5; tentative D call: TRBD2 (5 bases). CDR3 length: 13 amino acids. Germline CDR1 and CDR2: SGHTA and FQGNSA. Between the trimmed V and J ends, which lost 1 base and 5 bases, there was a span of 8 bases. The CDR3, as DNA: TGTGCCAGCAGCTTAGGACTATTTGAGACCCAGTACTTC. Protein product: CASSLGLFETQYF.

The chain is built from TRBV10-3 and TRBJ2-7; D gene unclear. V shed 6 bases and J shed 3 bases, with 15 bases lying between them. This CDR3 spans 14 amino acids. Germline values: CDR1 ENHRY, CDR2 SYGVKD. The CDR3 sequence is CAISDLLDFYEQYF. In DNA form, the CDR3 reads TGTGCCATCAGCGACCTTCTCGACTTCTACGAGCAGTACTTC.